What follows are 27 T cell receptor beta chains derived from one specimen sequenced in a study of blood T cell repertoires in COVID-19. Clones were read by immunoSEQ multiplex PCR, and TCRdb kept only the in-frame ones, dropping some. The sample lists some 28,000 clones, 85% to 90% occurring once. Material for sequencing was peripheral blood. The receptors shown here come from a man in his 60s with acute or convalescent COVID-19.

The chain has TRBV29-1 and TRBJ2-7; perhaps TRBD1 as D (6 bases). CDR1 is SQVTM and CDR2 is ANQGSEA in the germline V gene. This CDR3 is 15 amino acids long. The V end lost 8 bases, the J end lost 2 bases, and 22 bases lay between the germline ends. Here the CDR3 DNA reads TGCAGCCATGGGGATCCGGGACATCACCCCTACGAGCAGTACTTC. Its translation is CSHGDPGHHPYEQYF.

The rearrangement uses TRBV6-2 or TRBV6-3 and TRBJ2-3; D remains unclear. The germline gives CDR1 MNHEY, CDR2 SVGEGT. The V and J ends lost 5 bases and 5 bases respectively, with 8 bases between them. The CDR3 runs to 12 residues. The CDR3 DNA reads as TGTGCCAGCAGTAGACTTCGAGATACGCAGTATTTT. Translated: CASSRLRDTQYF.

The chain carries TRBV18 and TRBJ1-4; possibly TRBD1 for D (6 bases). CDR1 is KGHSH and CDR2 is LQKENI in the germline V gene. CDR3 size: 15 residues. The V gene lost 5 bases and the J gene lost 12 bases, with 22 bases spanning the gap. CDR3 sequence reads: CASSSSGTPGEELFF. DNA of the CDR3: TGTGCCAGCTCATCAAGCGGGACACCGGGCGAGGAACTGTTTTTT.

The V call is TRBV4-1, the J call TRBJ1-3; D may be TRBD1 (5 bases). V was shortened by 3 bases and J by 0 bases, with 12 bases between the two germline ends. The CDR3 spans 16 residues. Germline CDR1 MGHRA, CDR2 YSYEKL. CDR3 DNA: TGCGCCAGCAGCCACTTGACGGGGGACTCTGGAAACACCATATATTTT. It codes for CASSHLTGDSGNTIYF.

V is TRBV5-1 and J is TRBJ2-7; D ambiguous. CDR3 length: 17 residues. V gave up 0 bases and J gave up 0 bases, with 16 bases separating them. Germline V lookup: CDR1 SGHRS, CDR2 YFSETQ. DNA for the CDR3: TGCGCCAGCAGCTTGGATGGCGGAACCCTCTTCTCCTACGAGCAGTACTTC. Its translation: CASSLDGGTLFSYEQYF.

The chain carries TRBV4-1 and TRBJ1-2, with TRBD1 matching over 8 bases. CDR1 and CDR2 (germline): MGHRA, YSYEKL. The CDR3 contains 16 residues. Germline trimming cut 4 bases from V and 4 bases from J; bases unmatched to any gene: 11. This CDR3 reads CASSRDPLDRGYGYTF. The CDR3 region has the DNA TGCGCCAGCAGCCGAGACCCCCTTGACAGGGGCTATGGCTACACCTTC.

This CDR3 reads CASSLGVMNTEAFF. DNA for the CDR3: TGTGCCAGCAGCCTCGGGGTCATGAACACTGAAGCTTTCTTT. J is TRBJ1-1 and V is TRBV3-1 (or the pseudogene TRBV3-2), with D unresolved. The V end lost 4 bases, the J end lost 0 bases, and 9 bases lay between the germline ends. Per the germline V gene, CDR1 is LGHDT and CDR2 is YNNKEL (reference sequence). There are 14 residues in the CDR3.

This clone was picked up one time. The chain uses TRBV11-2 and TRBJ1-2; no firm D call. Germline CDR1 SGHAT, CDR2 FQNNGV. The length of the CDR3 is 14 residues. Trimming took off 1 base at V and 2 bases at J, with 8 bases between the two ends. DNA for the CDR3: TGTGCCAGCAGCTTAGGCACCGCGAACTATGGCTACACCTTC. Translation gives CASSLGTANYGYTF.

The gene calls are TRBV29-1 and TRBJ1-1, with D possibly matching TRBD1 (6 bases). V lost 6 bases to trimming and J lost 2 bases, with 10 bases between them. This CDR3 has 12 residues. Germline values: CDR1 SQVTM, CDR2 ANQGSEA. The CDR3 loop reads CSVTGLNTEAFF. The CDR3 DNA follows: TGCAGCGTAACAGGGCTCAACACTGAAGCTTTCTTT.

CDR3 DNA sequence: TGTGCCAGCAGCCCTCTATCGAGCGGCACAGATACGCAGTATTTT. This codes for CASSPLSSGTDTQYF. The chain couples TRBV7-8 to TRBJ2-3; D unclear. CDR1 is SGHVS, CDR2 FQNEAQ, per germline. Trimming left V 5 bases short and J 1 base short, with 13 bases between. The CDR3 loop spans 15 amino acids.

The chain's CDR3 is CASSLDDRNSGNTIYF. In DNA, the CDR3 is TGTGCCAGCAGTCTCGATGACAGAAACTCTGGAAACACCATATATTTT. The chain couples TRBV28 to TRBJ1-3, with TRBD1 as a possible D gene (5 bases). The V end was cut by 5 bases, the J end by 0 bases, with 14 bases between. The germline V gene encodes CDR1 MDHEN and CDR2 SYDVKM. The CDR3 length is 16 residues. Filled out from reference TRBV28 and TRBJ1-3, the complete variable domain reads DVKVTQSSRYLVKRTGEKVFLECVQDMDHENMFWYRQDPGLGLRLIYFSYDVKMKEKGDIPEGYSVSREKKERFSLILESASTNQTSMYLCASSLDDRNSGNTIYFGEGSWLTVV.

The chain uses TRBV6-6 and TRBJ1-2, with D maybe TRBD1 (6 bases). The CDR3 loop spans 14 amino acids. CDR1 is MNHNY, CDR2 SVGAGI, per germline (reference sequence). With 7 bases removed from V and 7 bases from J, the gap between germline ends came to 19 bases. The CDR3 nucleotides are TGTGCCAGCAAACAGGGTGGGGTTCAGGGTGGCTACACCTTC. It encodes CASKQGGVQGGYTF.

The chain links TRBV3-1 (or the pseudogene TRBV3-2) to TRBJ2-1; tentative D call: TRBD2 (6 bases). Trimming took 2 bases from V and 0 from J, leaving 8 bases between them. The CDR3 covers 15 residues. Germline-derived CDR1 and CDR2 are LGHDT and YNNKEL (reference sequence). Written as DNA, the CDR3 is TGTGCCAGCAGCCAAAGGAGGGTCTCCTACAATGAGCAGTTCTTC. Amino acid sequence: CASSQRRVSYNEQFF.

This clone occurred a few times. This chain joins TRBV16 and TRBJ1-2; D unresolved. In germline, CDR1 is KGHSY, CDR2 FQNENV. Trimming stripped 0 bases from V and 6 bases from J, with 8 bases between. The CDR3 is 13 amino acids. In nucleotides, the CDR3 is TGTGCCAGCAGCCAATCCGGGGTAAATGGCTACACCTTC. It is translated as CASSQSGVNGYTF.

The chain has TRBV6-6 and TRBJ2-5; D may be TRBD2 (7 bases). Trimming shortened V by 7 bases and J by 5 bases, and 17 bases separated the two germline ends. The germline V gene encodes CDR1 MNHNY and CDR2 SVGAGI (reference sequence). The CDR3 runs to 14 residues. The CDR3 region is CASTPGGGVETQYF. The DNA of the CDR3 is TGTGCCAGCACCCCCGGCGGGGGCGTGGAGACCCAGTACTTC.

The V call is TRBV4-2, the J call TRBJ2-6; 14 bases fit TRBD2. CDR3 size: 19 residues. After removal of 4 bases from V and 4 bases from J, the junction contained 9 bases not matched to a gene. Germline V gene sequence: CDR1 LGHNA, CDR2 YNFKEQ. The CDR3 DNA reads TGTGCCAGCAGCCCAAGATTGGGACTAGCGGGAGCGGGGGCCAACGTCCTGACTTTC. Its protein product is CASSPRLGLAGAGANVLTF.

J is TRBJ2-7 and V is TRBV7-2; tentative D call: TRBD2 (5 bases). V lost 5 bases, J lost 2 bases, and 13 bases lay in between. Germline V gene sequence: CDR1 SGHTA, CDR2 FQGNSA. The CDR3 is made up of 14 amino acids. The CDR3 is CASSRDRLTYEQYF. CDR3 in DNA: TGTGCCAGCAGCCGCGACCGACTAACCTACGAGCAGTACTTC.

The chain is built from TRBV11-2 and TRBJ1-5; perhaps TRBD1 as D (5 bases). V was clipped by 3 bases and J by 4 bases, with 13 bases between them. The V gene's germline CDR1 is SGHAT and CDR2 FQNNGV. There are 15 residues in the CDR3. CDR3 loop: CASSLDGEGNQPQHF. The CDR3 DNA reads as TGTGCCAGCAGCTTGGATGGGGAGGGGAATCAGCCCCAGCATTTT. The full variable domain, completed using reference TRBV11-2 and TRBJ1-5, is EAGVAQSPRYKIIEKRQSVAFWCNPISGHATLYWYQQILGQGPKLLIQFQNNGVVDDSQLPKDRFSAERLKGVDSTLKIQPAKLEDSAVYLCASSLDGEGNQPQHFGDGTRLSIL.

The genes are TRBV5-1 and TRBJ1-1; 7 nucleotides match TRBD1. The CDR3 totals 16 residues. Germline CDR1 reads SGHRS; CDR2 reads YFSETQ. The junction had 6 bases not matched to a gene; V was cut back by 0 bases and J by 1 base. The CDR3 region is CASSLGGGAPNTEAFF. For the CDR3, the DNA is TGCGCCAGCAGCTTGGGAGGGGGCGCCCCGAACACTGAAGCTTTCTTT.

The rearrangement uses TRBV10-1 and TRBJ1-5, with D tentatively TRBD1 (6 bases). The germline gives CDR1 WNHNN, CDR2 SYGVQD (reference sequence). This CDR3 spans 14 amino acids. Trimming left V 5 bases short and J 1 base short, with 9 bases between. The CDR3 spells CASSPRGSNQPQHF. CDR3 in DNA: TGCGCCAGCAGTCCCAGGGGCAGCAATCAGCCCCAGCATTTT.

This rearrangement joins TRBV5-6 to TRBJ2-3; no clear D gene. This CDR3 comprises 14 residues. Germline V gene lookup returns CDR1 SGHDT and CDR2 YYEEEE. V was shortened by 2 bases and J by 1 base, with 8 bases between the two germline ends. CDR3 nucleotides: TGTGCCAGCAGCTTCTTAGCCCGCACAGATACGCAGTATTTT. Protein: CASSFLARTDTQYF.

The J gene is TRBJ1-1, the V gene TRBV5-1; D may be TRBD1 (5 bases). In germline, CDR1 is SGHRS, CDR2 YFSETQ. Between the trimmed V and J ends, which lost 7 bases and 1 base, there was a span of 14 bases. The CDR3 loop spans 14 amino acids. Here the CDR3 DNA reads TGCGCCAGCCACATCGACAGACCGAACACTGAAGCTTTCTTT. Residues: CASHIDRPNTEAFF.

The V gene is TRBV9, the J gene TRBJ2-1, with TRBD1 matching over 7 bases. Germline V CDR1 and CDR2: SGDLS, YYNGEE. The CDR3 has 19 residues. With V trimmed by 0 bases and J by 0 bases, 12 bases remained unmatched. CDR3 amino acids: CASSVEGQARGGSYNEQFF. The CDR3 DNA reads TGTGCCAGCAGCGTAGAAGGACAGGCGCGAGGAGGCTCCTACAATGAGCAGTTCTTC.

V is TRBV28 and J is TRBJ2-5; a weak D match, TRBD2 (6 bases). The CDR3 is made up of 15 amino acids. Per germline, CDR1 MDHEN and CDR2 SYDVKM. Trimming left V 2 bases short and J 7 bases short, with 17 bases between. CDR3 nucleotide sequence: TGTGCCAGCAGTTTAGCGGGAAGTCAGGTTGGGACCCAGTACTTC. This gives the protein CASSLAGSQVGTQYF.

This chain links TRBV19 with TRBJ2-1, with 8 bases fitting TRBD2. CDR1 and CDR2 (germline): LNHDA, SQIVND (reference sequence). This CDR3 is built from 15 residues. V lost 3 bases to trimming and J lost 5 bases; unmatched junction nucleotides: 6. For the CDR3, the DNA is TGTGCCAGTAGTATCCCGGGACTAGGGCACAATGAGCAGTTCTTC. This encodes CASSIPGLGHNEQFF.

Here the CDR3 DNA reads TGTGCCAGCAGCCTAGAGCGGGGACCCTACGAGCAGTACTTC. Translated, it gives CASSLERGPYEQYF. The chain couples TRBV3-1 (or the pseudogene TRBV3-2) to TRBJ2-7, with TRBD2 identical over 7 bases. After removal of 4 bases from V and 2 bases from J, the junction contained 5 bases not matched to a gene. CDR3 size: 14 residues. Looked up from germline, CDR1 is LGHDT and CDR2 is YNNKEL (reference sequence).

Here the CDR3 reads CASSQTGSFSYEQYF. The CDR3 DNA follows: TGTGCCAGCAGTCAAACAGGGAGTTTTTCCTACGAGCAGTACTTC. This rearrangement joins TRBV6-5 to TRBJ2-7; tentatively, D is TRBD1 (6 bases). There are 15 residues in the CDR3. V lost 5 bases and J 1 base, leaving 15 bases between the germline ends. Germline CDR1 and CDR2: MNHEY and SVGAGI.